These 27 T cell receptor beta chains came from one sample sequenced in a study of T cell responses to AZD1222 COVID-19 vaccine. Here immunoSEQ multiplex PCR was the method, and the copy in TCRdb shows in-frame clones only, minus some. Among some 92,000 clones listed, 85% to 90% were seen once. This specimen was peripheral blood, taken on day 0 of AZD1222 vaccination. Receptors were obtained from an adult in good health.

The chain carries TRBV19 and TRBJ1-2, with D uncertain. There are 13 residues in the CDR3. Germline V CDR1 and CDR2: LNHDA, SQIVND (reference sequence). V was shortened by 1 base and J by 7 bases, with 10 bases between the two germline ends. The CDR3 region is CASSIVESGGYTF. The CDR3 DNA reads TGTGCCAGTAGTATAGTTGAGTCGGGTGGCTACACCTTC.

The V and J genes are TRBV5-8 and TRBJ1-6; tentatively, D is TRBD1 (5 bases). CDR3 length: 16 residues. Germline CDR1 SGHTS, CDR2 YDEGEE. Trimming removed 5 bases from V and 8 bases from J, with 20 bases in between. CDR3 sequence: CASRAGTGFMDSPLHF. DNA of the CDR3: TGTGCCAGCAGGGCCGGTACAGGCTTTATGGATTCACCCCTCCACTTT.

The gene calls are TRBV2 and TRBJ1-2, with a possible D match to TRBD1 (5 bases). This CDR3 is built from 16 residues. Trimming pared 7 bases from V and 2 bases from J, leaving 20 bases between. Germline V lookup: CDR1 SNHLY, CDR2 FYNNEI. The CDR3 DNA sequence: TGTGCCAGCACTCGTTATGATGGGGGTGTGAACTATGGCTACACCTTC. Encoded protein: CASTRYDGGVNYGYTF.

This sequence joins TRBV7-9 and TRBJ2-7, with D possibly TRBD2 on 6 matching bases. Germline V gives CDR1 SEHNR, CDR2 FQNEAQ (reference sequence). The CDR3 totals 13 residues. V was trimmed by 5 bases and J by 2 bases, leaving 10 bases between them. CDR3 DNA: TGTGCCAGCAGCATTGGGACTGCCTACGAGCAGTACTTC. This translates into CASSIGTAYEQYF.

This rearrangement joins TRBV7-9 to TRBJ2-1, with unresolved D. V was trimmed by 2 bases and J by 2 bases, leaving 13 bases between them. Germline V gene data show CDR1 as SEHNR and CDR2 as FQNEAQ (reference sequence). CDR3 length: 16 amino acids. CDR3 coding DNA: TGTGCCAGCAGCTTATGGGCTCATGCAACCTACAATGAGCAGTTCTTC. Its translation is CASSLWAHATYNEQFF.

The gene calls are TRBV19 and TRBJ2-5; D is uncertain. V shed 1 base and J shed 1 base, with 7 bases lying between them. CDR1 is LNHDA and CDR2 is SQIVND in the germline V gene (reference sequence). The length of the CDR3 is 14 residues. CDR3 DNA: TGTGCCAGTAGTATAGCCGCTTTCCAAGAGACCCAGTACTTC. Protein product: CASSIAAFQETQYF.

This clone was counted only a few times. V usage is TRBV18 and J usage is TRBJ1-5; D is undetermined. V gave up 8 bases and J gave up 0 bases, with 14 bases separating them. There are 15 residues in the CDR3. CDR1 and CDR2 (germline): KGHSH, LQKENI. The CDR3: CASTQVRDSNQPQHF. The CDR3 DNA follows: TGTGCCAGCACCCAGGTGCGTGATAGCAATCAGCCCCAGCATTTT.

The chain recombines TRBV7-2 with TRBJ1-2, with D perhaps TRBD1 (6 bases). Germline CDR1 is SGHTA and CDR2 is FQGNSA. Trimming pared 3 bases from V and 3 bases from J, leaving 11 bases between. CDR3 length: 14 amino acids. The CDR3 DNA sequence: TGTGCCAGCAGCTTGGGGGGGCATTACTATGGCTACACCTTC. Its translation: CASSLGGHYYGYTF.

The chain carries TRBV11-2 and TRBJ1-4; D is possibly TRBD1 (5 bases). CDR1 SGHAT and CDR2 FQNNGV come from the germline V gene. The CDR3 has 15 amino acids. The ends were cut back, 1 base at V and 8 bases at J, with 14 bases in the middle. CDR3 loop: CASSLGSGGGEKLFF. CDR3 DNA sequence: TGTGCCAGCAGCTTAGGTTCTGGGGGAGGAGAAAAACTGTTTTTT.

CDR3: CASSLMSTKGEKLFF. The CDR3 bases are TGTGCCAGCAGTTTAATGAGTACGAAAGGGGAAAAACTGTTTTTT. The chain combines TRBV28 with TRBJ1-4, with D uncertain. V was clipped by 2 bases and J by 8 bases, with 15 bases between them. This CDR3 spans 15 amino acids. CDR1 is MDHEN and CDR2 is SYDVKM in the germline V gene.

The chain is built from TRBV28 and TRBJ2-7, with 10 bases lining up with TRBD2. This CDR3 is 14 amino acids long. V shed 6 bases and J 2 bases; nucleotides not matched to a gene: 4. Germline CDR1 and CDR2: MDHEN and SYDVKM. The CDR3: CASSSAGGAYEQYF. In nucleotides, the CDR3 is TGTGCCAGCAGCTCAGCGGGAGGGGCCTACGAGCAGTACTTC.

The chain is built from TRBV9 and TRBJ1-5, with 8 bases fitting TRBD1. In germline, CDR1 is SGDLS, CDR2 YYNGEE. The CDR3 spans 16 residues. With 0 bases clipped from V and 7 bases from J, the junction kept 9 bases outside the gene matches. CDR3 coding DNA: TGTGCCAGCAGCGTAGATGGACAGGGATTAGAGCAGCCCCAGCATTTT. Its protein product is CASSVDGQGLEQPQHF.

V gene TRBV24-1 combines with J gene TRBJ2-6, with 12 bases identical to TRBD2. J lost 0 bases, V lost 4 bases, and 6 bases had no gene match. The germline CDR1 and CDR2 sequences are KGHDR and SFDVKD. CDR3 length: 19 amino acids. This chain's CDR3 is CATSESGLAGTSGANVLTF. Written as DNA, the CDR3 is TGTGCCACCAGTGAGTCCGGACTAGCGGGGACCTCTGGGGCCAACGTCCTGACTTTC.

This clone showed up just a few times. The chain uses TRBV3-1 (or the pseudogene TRBV3-2) and TRBJ1-3; unclear D gene. Per the germline V gene, CDR1 is LGHDT and CDR2 is YNNKEL (reference sequence). V was trimmed by 2 bases and J by 1 base, leaving 9 bases between them. CDR3 length: 15 amino acids. The CDR3, as DNA: TGTGCCAGCAGCCAATCCTGGCCTTCTGGAAACACCATATATTTT. Translated, it gives CASSQSWPSGNTIYF.

The chain uses TRBV27 and TRBJ2-3; 12 bases are shared with TRBD2. Germline V CDR1 and CDR2: MNHEY, SMNVEV (reference sequence). The V gene end was trimmed by 5 bases and the J gene end by 4 bases; junction bases not matched to a gene: 4. The CDR3 is 15 residues long. The CDR3 DNA is TGTGCCAGCAGTACGGGACTAGCGGGTGCAGATACGCAGTATTTT. It encodes CASSTGLAGADTQYF.

This clone has just one count. The rearrangement links TRBV28 to TRBJ1-5; TRBD1 matches at 8 bases. This CDR3 region has 14 residues. With 2 bases clipped from V and 4 bases from J, the junction kept 1 base outside the gene matches. The germline gives CDR1 MDHEN, CDR2 SYDVKM. CDR3 loop: CASSLRDRNQPQHF. The CDR3 coding sequence is TGTGCCAGCAGTTTACGGGACAGGAATCAGCCCCAGCATTTT.

Comments on this clone: One end of the junction varies from germline; a read error may be responsible. The rearrangement uses TRBV2 and TRBJ2-7, with 7 bases fitting TRBD2. This CDR3 has 15 residues. Germline CDR1 is SNHLY and CDR2 is FYNNEI. CDR3 DNA sequence: TGTGCCAGCAGAGAAGGGAGCGGGATCCACTACGAGCAGTACTTC. This sequence encodes CASREGSGIHYEQYF.

This clone was seen only once. The V call is TRBV18, the J call TRBJ1-2, with D unclear. Germline CDR1 and CDR2: KGHSH and LQKENI. The V gene lost 2 bases and the J gene lost 7 bases, with 11 bases spanning the gap. The CDR3 loop spans 13 amino acids. This CDR3 reads CASSPGKTGGYTF. In nucleotides, the CDR3 is TGTGCCAGCTCACCAGGAAAGACGGGTGGCTACACCTTC.

The table lists this clone with a count of one. The chain recombines TRBV29-1 with TRBJ2-1; possible D gene TRBD1, 6 bases. CDR1 and CDR2 from the germline V gene are SQVTM and ANQGSEA. V dropped 6 bases and J dropped 0 bases, with 18 bases sitting between them. The CDR3 spans 16 residues. CDR3: CSVPFQGLSSYNEQFF. DNA of the CDR3: TGCAGCGTCCCCTTTCAGGGGCTGAGCTCCTACAATGAGCAGTTCTTC.

The genes are TRBV5-5 and TRBJ1-6, with D possibly TRBD1 on 5 matching bases. Germline CDR1 SGHKS, CDR2 YYEKEE (reference sequence). CDR3 size: 16 residues. Deletions cut 0 bases from V and 7 bases from J, with 14 bases between. CDR3 nucleotides: TGTGCCAGCAGCTTGGTGGGAACAGGTGAAAATTCACCCCTCCACTTT. Translation: CASSLVGTGENSPLHF.

This clone is a singleton in its sample. The J gene is TRBJ2-2, the V gene TRBV5-6, with 9 bases lining up with TRBD2. The CDR3 has 17 amino acids. With 0 bases clipped from V and 4 bases from J, the junction kept 7 bases outside the gene matches. The germline V gene encodes CDR1 SGHDT and CDR2 YYEEEE. The CDR3 bases are TGTGCCAGCAGCTTGGTTGCGGGAGGGCCGACCACCGGGGAGCTGTTTTTT. Its translation: CASSLVAGGPTTGELFF.

The J gene is TRBJ1-2, the V gene TRBV5-8; D is unresolved. The germline V and J ends were trimmed by 3 bases and 2 bases, with 8 bases remaining between them. The CDR3 consists of 13 residues. Germline V lookup: CDR1 SGHTS, CDR2 YDEGEE. CDR3 bases: TGTGCCAGCAGCTGGAACGAAAACTATGGCTACACCTTC. Its protein is CASSWNENYGYTF.

The chain links TRBV4-1 to TRBJ1-3; no clear D. Germline V gives CDR1 MGHRA, CDR2 YSYEKL. Between the trimmed V and J ends, which lost 0 bases and 0 bases, there was a span of 15 bases. The CDR3 extends over 18 amino acids. The DNA of the CDR3 is TGCGCCAGCAGCCAAGATCCTACGAGGTCCTACTCTGGAAACACCATATATTTT. Translation: CASSQDPTRSYSGNTIYF.

J is TRBJ2-7 and V is TRBV7-8, with 13 bases identical to TRBD2. Germline trimming cut 1 base from V and 4 bases from J; bases unmatched to any gene: 10. CDR3 size: 18 residues. Germline loops: CDR1 SGHVS, CDR2 FQNEAQ. Here the CDR3 DNA reads TGTGCCAGCAGCTTAGGTTGGACTAGCGGGAGTCACGGTTACGAGCAGTACTTC. Its protein is CASSLGWTSGSHGYEQYF.

The V and J genes are TRBV7-2 and TRBJ2-1, with 10 bases lining up with TRBD2. The CDR3 has 14 residues. CDR1 is SGHTA and CDR2 is FQGNSA in the germline V gene. With V trimmed by 3 bases and J by 11 bases, 7 bases remained unmatched. The CDR3 DNA sequence: TGTGCCAGCAGCTTTCCAGGACTAGCGGAGAAGCAGTTCTTC. As protein: CASSFPGLAEKQFF.

The chain has TRBV19 and TRBJ2-5; 7 positions match TRBD1. After removal of 4 bases from V and 5 bases from J, the junction contained 10 bases not matched to a gene. The CDR3 runs 15 residues. CDR1 is LNHDA and CDR2 is SQIVND in the germline V gene (reference sequence). The CDR3 protein is CASSNGLGGTETQYF. Written as DNA, the CDR3 is TGTGCCAGTAGTAATGGGCTAGGGGGCACGGAGACCCAGTACTTC.

V and J are TRBV20-1 and TRBJ1-5, with 7 bases aligning to TRBD1. The CDR3 sequence is 11 residues long. Trimming took 5 bases from V and 7 from J; bases not matched to a gene: 2. Germline V CDR1 and CDR2: DFQATT, SNEGSKA (reference sequence). The CDR3 is CSALGGQPQHF. As DNA, the CDR3 is TGCAGTGCTTTAGGGGGCCAGCCCCAGCATTTT.